Below are 15 T cell receptor beta chains sequenced from a single sample in a study of blood T cell repertoires in COVID-19. Sequencing used immunoSEQ multiplex PCR; TCRdb keeps in-frame clones, though not all of them. Seen here are 50,000 to 70,000 clones, more than 65% observed once, and the top ten hold roughly a tenth. The sample comprised peripheral blood. These receptors all stem from a man of 80 years or more with COVID-19, enrolled during active disease.

The chain links TRBV29-1 to TRBJ1-5; the D gene is possibly TRBD1 (6 bases). V shed 7 bases and J shed 4 bases, with 11 bases lying between them. The germline CDR1 and CDR2 sequences are SQVTM and ANQGSEA. The CDR3 extends over 12 amino acids. The CDR3 region has the DNA TGCAGCGCCCAGGGACAAAATCAGCCCCAGCATTTT. Translated: CSAQGQNQPQHF.

The rearrangement links TRBV27 to TRBJ2-6, with D possibly matching TRBD2 (7 bases). The CDR3 runs to 15 residues. V lost 8 bases and J 2 bases, leaving 13 bases between the germline ends. The germline V gene has CDR1 MNHEY and CDR2 SMNVEV (reference sequence). CDR3 protein: CASQSGGAGANVLTF. Written as DNA, the CDR3 is TGTGCCAGCCAGTCGGGGGGCGCTGGGGCCAACGTCCTGACTTTC.

The genes are TRBV3-1 (or the pseudogene TRBV3-2) and TRBJ1-5; D is undetermined. This CDR3 region has 15 residues. V lost 7 bases, J lost 5 bases, and 18 bases lay in between. Germline CDR1 reads LGHDT; CDR2 reads YNNKEL (reference sequence). As DNA, the CDR3 is TGTGCCAGCAATTTACTCCACCCGAGATATCAGCCCCAGCATTTT. This gives the protein CASNLLHPRYQPQHF.

The chain links TRBV4-1 to TRBJ2-1, with D hard to call. CDR1 and CDR2 (germline): MGHRA, YSYEKL. CDR3 length equals 14 residues. Trimming shortened V by 0 bases and J by 3 bases, and 6 bases separated the two germline ends. CDR3 residues: CASSQDRVYNEQFF. The CDR3 DNA follows: TGCGCCAGCAGCCAAGATCGGGTCTACAATGAGCAGTTCTTC.

The J gene is TRBJ1-1, the V gene TRBV5-1, with no clear D. Trimming took 4 bases from V and 1 from J, leaving 8 bases between them. The CDR3 runs 13 residues. Germline V CDR1 and CDR2: SGHRS, YFSETQ. CDR3 region: CASSRVSNTEAFF. In DNA form, the CDR3 reads TGCGCCAGCAGCCGCGTTTCGAACACTGAAGCTTTCTTT.

The genes are TRBV5-1 and TRBJ2-7; D is ambiguous. V was trimmed by 5 bases and J by 7 bases, leaving 16 bases between them. The length of the CDR3 is 13 residues. CDR1 is SGHRS and CDR2 is YFSETQ in the germline V gene. The chain's CDR3 is CASSTDIFGEQYV. The CDR3 DNA is TGCGCCAGCAGTACCGACATTTTTGGGGAGCAGTACGTC.

V gene TRBV11-3 combines with J gene TRBJ2-2; TRBD1 matches 7 bases. J was trimmed by 7 bases and V by 5 bases; bases with no gene match: 10. The CDR3 spans 15 residues. Germline CDR1 SGHNT, CDR2 YENEEA. CDR3 in DNA: TGTGCCAGCAGCCCGTCGACAGGGCGGAACGGGGAGCTGTTTTTT. It is translated as CASSPSTGRNGELFF.

The J gene is TRBJ1-1, the V gene TRBV19; TRBD1 matches at 12 bases. Germline V gives CDR1 LNHDA, CDR2 SQIVND (reference sequence). The J segment lost 1 base and the V segment lost 7 bases, leaving 10 bases of the junction unmatched. This CDR3 has 17 residues. The CDR3 here is CASNRPGTGGRNTEAFF. CDR3 sequence (DNA): TGTGCCAGTAATCGTCCCGGGACAGGGGGCCGGAACACTGAAGCTTTCTTT.

This clone has a single count. The V gene is TRBV28, the J gene TRBJ2-5, with D perhaps TRBD1 (6 bases). V was trimmed by 10 bases and J by 5 bases, leaving 20 bases between them. This CDR3 comprises 14 residues. Germline V gene data show CDR1 as MDHEN and CDR2 as SYDVKM. The CDR3 DNA reads as TGTGCCACCTTACAGGGCAACCAGTGGGAGACCCAGTACTTC. Its protein product is CATLQGNQWETQYF.

This chain joins TRBV19 and TRBJ2-1, with D uncertain. This CDR3 is built from 14 residues. Germline CDR1 and CDR2: LNHDA and SQIVND (reference sequence). Trimming took 6 bases from V and 3 from J, leaving 12 bases between them. CDR3: CASSPRVGYNEQFF. In DNA, the CDR3 is TGTGCCAGTAGCCCCCGGGTAGGCTACAATGAGCAGTTCTTC.

The gene calls are TRBV18 and TRBJ1-6; weak D call: TRBD1 (5 bases). The CDR3 is 15 amino acids. The germline CDR1 and CDR2 sequences are KGHSH and LQKENI. V was cut by 3 bases and J by 10 bases, with 16 bases left in between. CDR3 nucleotide sequence: TGTGCCAGCTCACCCCCCGGGGGAGTTAACTCACCCCTCCACTTT. Its translation: CASSPPGGVNSPLHF.

The chain combines TRBV5-6 with TRBJ1-2, with D possibly matching TRBD1 (5 bases). CDR3 size: 14 residues. The germline gives CDR1 SGHDT, CDR2 YYEEEE. V shed 0 bases and J shed 14 bases, with 20 bases lying between them. CDR3: CASSLAKSGGLWTF. CDR3 nucleotide sequence: TGTGCCAGCAGCTTGGCCAAGAGTGGGGGGTTGTGGACCTTC.

This rearrangement joins TRBV21-1 to TRBJ2-3; the table's D call TRBD2 went unverified against the DNA. TRBV21-1 is shown as a pseudogene. The CDR3 has 17 amino acids. This CDR3 is CASSYSTSGEPNYTQYF. In nucleotides, the CDR3 is TGTGCCAGCAGCTATTCAACTAGCGGGGAACCCAATTATACGCAGTATTTT.

This clone was counted only a few times. V and J are TRBV2 and TRBJ2-2; possible D gene TRBD1, 7 bases. The germline V and J ends were trimmed by 6 bases and 0 bases, with 11 bases remaining between them. The germline CDR1 and CDR2 sequences are SNHLY and FYNNEI. CDR3 size: 15 residues. CDR3 loop: CASSRGEANTGELFF. DNA for the CDR3: TGTGCCAGCAGCAGGGGGGAGGCGAACACCGGGGAGCTGTTTTTT.

This rearrangement joins TRBV9 to TRBJ2-1; 7 positions agree with TRBD2. Looked up from germline, CDR1 is SGDLS and CDR2 is YYNGEE. The J segment lost 4 bases and the V segment lost 0 bases, leaving 4 bases of the junction unmatched. The CDR3 has 15 amino acids. The CDR3 here is CASSVGRGGYNEQFF. The CDR3 DNA reads as TGTGCCAGCAGCGTAGGGCGCGGGGGTTACAATGAGCAGTTCTTC.